The TCR beta chain under discussion was sequenced for a study of cytomegalovirus exposure and HLA in healthy donors. Study-level points and caveats: In vitro testing confirmed three CMV-associated chains as specific for CMV antigens. The study listed roughly 150 cytomegalovirus-associated TCR beta chains.

With regard to this clone: Its antigen is undetermined.

Donors were nominally healthy when sampled, though unrecorded immune exposures were likely. Looked up from germline, CDR1 is LGHNA and CDR2 is YSLEER. The CDR3 has 15 amino acids. Trimming shortened V by 0 bases and J by 6 bases, and 14 bases separated the two germline ends. 60 Vbeta and 13 Jbeta primers were used in PCR. The assay was immunoSEQ multiplex PCR, and TCRdb's table has in-frame clones only and misses some. The sample has about 85,000 clones; about 80% are singletons. The V gene is TRBV4-3, the J gene TRBJ1-2; D unresolved. This receptor was obtained from a man aged 50 or older in good health and CMV-seropositive. Sequences were obtained from PBMCs. In DNA form, the CDR3 reads TGCGCCAGCAGCCAAGATAAAGCGGGAGGAGATGGCTACACCTTC. This encodes CASSQDKAGGDGYTF.